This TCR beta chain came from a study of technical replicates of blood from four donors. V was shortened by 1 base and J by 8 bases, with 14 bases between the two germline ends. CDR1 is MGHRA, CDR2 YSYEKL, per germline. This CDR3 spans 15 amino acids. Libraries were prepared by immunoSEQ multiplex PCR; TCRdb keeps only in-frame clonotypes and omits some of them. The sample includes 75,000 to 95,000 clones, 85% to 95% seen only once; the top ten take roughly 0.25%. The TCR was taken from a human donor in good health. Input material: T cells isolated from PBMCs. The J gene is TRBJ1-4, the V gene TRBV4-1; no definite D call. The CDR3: CASSQVHSEHEKLFF. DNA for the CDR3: TGCGCCAGCAGCCAAGTGCATTCTGAGCACGAAAAACTGTTTTTT.